These 4 T cell receptor beta chains came from one sample sequenced in a study of cytomegalovirus exposure and HLA in healthy donors. PCR used 60 Vbeta primers and 13 Jbeta primers. TCRdb's table, derived via immunoSEQ multiplex PCR, lists solely in-frame clones and lacks some. The repertoire includes 50,000 to 75,000 clones, under 80% of them detected once, and roughly 7.1% sits in the top ten. The source material was PBMCs. Source of these receptors: a man aged 30-40 years in good health and CMV-seropositive.

This clone appeared once. The genes are TRBV5-4 and TRBJ1-6; TRBD1 is a possible D gene (6 bases). Trimming removed 0 bases at V and 11 bases at J, with 21 bases between. Per germline, CDR1 SGHNT and CDR2 YYREEE (reference sequence). The CDR3 has 17 amino acids. The CDR3 sequence: CASSLAGFGRGPTPLHF. Here the CDR3 DNA reads TGTGCCAGCAGCTTGGCCGGTTTCGGCAGGGGACCGACACCCCTCCACTTT.

The gene calls are TRBV9 and TRBJ2-3, with 10 bases aligning to TRBD2. The CDR3 extends over 16 amino acids. Germline CDR1 is SGDLS and CDR2 is YYNGEE. J gave up 4 bases and V 2 bases, and 7 bases lay outside the gene matches. The CDR3 loop reads CASSVLSGGRADTQYF. DNA for the CDR3: TGTGCCAGCAGCGTCCTTAGCGGGGGGCGGGCAGATACGCAGTATTTT.

The chain combines TRBV5-1 with TRBJ2-3; 8 nucleotides agree with TRBD2. This CDR3 is 16 amino acids long. The V gene end was trimmed by 4 bases and the J gene end by 3 bases; junction bases not matched to a gene: 10. CDR1 SGHRS and CDR2 YFSETQ come from the germline V gene. The CDR3 nucleotides read TGCGCCAGCAGCCCTCCGGGTAGCGGGGCTACAGATACGCAGTATTTT. Residues: CASSPPGSGATDTQYF.

This clone came up once. The J gene is TRBJ1-2, the V gene TRBV19; 10 bases fit TRBD1. The CDR3 covers 15 residues. After removal of 5 bases from V and 8 bases from J, the junction contained 11 bases not matched to a gene. CDR1 is LNHDA, CDR2 SQIVND, per germline (reference sequence). The CDR3 region is CASSFLTGGPTGYTF. In DNA, the CDR3 is TGTGCCAGTAGTTTCCTGACAGGGGGCCCTACCGGCTACACCTTC.